The 30 T cell receptor beta chains in this list originate from one sample, sequenced in a study of shared clonotypes between healthy human individuals. TCRdb's table, derived via immunoSEQ multiplex PCR, lists solely in-frame clones and lacks some. The sample has about 2.4 million clones, approximately 94% seen once. The material sequenced was naive CD4+ T cells from PBMCs. Subset defined: CD45RA+ positively selected. All receptors come from a young man in good health. Some clones in this sample may be carry-over from other donors' samples.

The gene calls are TRBV6-5 and TRBJ1-1, with D tentatively TRBD1 (5 bases). V was shortened by 4 bases and J by 0 bases, with 9 bases between the two germline ends. Germline CDR1 and CDR2: MNHEY and SVGAGI. CDR3 length: 14 amino acids. CDR3 nucleotide sequence: TGTGCCAGCAGTTTCCAGGGAATGAACACTGAAGCTTTCTTT. Amino acids: CASSFQGMNTEAFF.

This clone showed up just once. The chain carries TRBV4-1 and TRBJ2-1; maybe TRBD1 (6 bases). The CDR3 extends over 17 amino acids. Trimming cost V 1 base and J 0 bases, with 13 bases left between them. CDR1 is MGHRA, CDR2 YSYEKL, per germline. The CDR3 DNA follows: TGCGCCAGCAGCCAAGGTTGGGGGCGGAGCTCCTACAATGAGCAGTTCTTC. Translating it yields CASSQGWGRSSYNEQFF.

This clone is a singleton in its sample. The chain couples TRBV6-6 to TRBJ1-4, with D perhaps matching TRBD1 (5 bases). V dropped 4 bases and J dropped 7 bases, with 7 bases sitting between them. The CDR3 runs to 12 residues. Germline lookup yields CDR1 MNHNY and CDR2 SVGAGI (reference sequence). Written as DNA, the CDR3 is TGTGCCAGCAGTTGGGACGGTGAAAAACTGTTTTTT. Its protein product is CASSWDGEKLFF.

J is TRBJ2-1 and V is TRBV11-2; 10 nucleotides match TRBD2. The germline gives CDR1 SGHAT, CDR2 FQNNGV. The CDR3 loop spans 15 amino acids. Trimming at V came to 5 bases and at J to 9 bases, leaving 10 bases not matched to a gene. The CDR3 DNA sequence: TGTGCCAGCAGCCCTGGGAGCGGGAGGGTCGTTGAGCAGTTCTTC. It encodes CASSPGSGRVVEQFF.

This clone was seen only once. The rearrangement links TRBV10-3 to TRBJ2-1, with 10 positions matching TRBD2. The ends lost 6 bases at V and 6 bases at J; junction bases unmatched: 8. Germline CDR1 ENHRY, CDR2 SYGVKD. This CDR3 is 15 amino acids long. The CDR3 here is CAIRSLAGDRNEQFF. CDR3 in DNA: TGTGCCATCAGAAGTCTAGCGGGAGACCGCAATGAGCAGTTCTTC.

The V gene is TRBV6-1, the J gene TRBJ1-2; D remains ambiguous. This CDR3 is built from 15 residues. Trimming left V 1 base short and J 4 bases short, with 13 bases between. Germline V CDR1 and CDR2: MNHNS, SASEGT. CDR3 residues: CASSEVLGPPYGYTF. CDR3 DNA sequence: TGTGCCAGCAGTGAAGTATTAGGGCCGCCCTATGGCTACACCTTC.

This chain uses TRBV15 with TRBJ2-1; possibly TRBD2 for D (6 bases). Germline loops: CDR1 LNHNV, CDR2 YYDKDF (reference sequence). This CDR3 is built from 15 residues. V was pared by 0 bases and J by 7 bases, with 13 bases between. CDR3 nucleotide sequence: TGTGCCACCAGCAGAGAAACGGGAGTTGCAAATGAGCAGTTCTTC. This encodes CATSRETGVANEQFF.

The rearrangement joins TRBV5-5 to TRBJ2-7; 10 nucleotides agree with TRBD1. V lost 4 bases, J lost 5 bases, and 9 bases stayed unmatched. Germline lookup yields CDR1 SGHKS and CDR2 YYEKEE (reference sequence). The CDR3 runs to 15 residues. The CDR3: CASSRWFGQGDEQYF. The CDR3 DNA sequence: TGTGCCAGCAGCAGGTGGTTTGGACAGGGGGACGAGCAGTACTTC.

This chain joins TRBV7-3 and TRBJ2-7, with 9 bases matching TRBD1. CDR1 and CDR2 from the germline V gene are SGHTA and FQGTGA. The trim removed 4 bases at V and 3 bases at J, leaving 7 bases unmatched. The CDR3 loop spans 15 amino acids. CDR3 residues: CASSSTGTGNYEQYF. DNA of the CDR3: TGTGCCAGCAGCTCTACCGGGACAGGGAACTACGAGCAGTACTTC.

The chain joins TRBV28 to TRBJ1-1; the match to TRBD1 covers 8 bases. The germline V gene encodes CDR1 MDHEN and CDR2 SYDVKM. The V gene end was trimmed by 8 bases and the J gene end by 5 bases; junction bases not matched to a gene: 10. This CDR3 is built from 14 residues. The CDR3 here is CASFFRQGRTEAFF. CDR3 DNA sequence: TGTGCCAGCTTTTTCAGACAGGGGAGGACTGAAGCTTTCTTT.

The V and J genes are TRBV9 and TRBJ2-5; 11 nucleotides line up with TRBD1. The ends lost 3 bases at V and 5 bases at J; junction bases unmatched: 6. The CDR3 is 15 residues long. Per germline, CDR1 SGDLS and CDR2 YYNGEE. CDR3 nucleotides: TGTGCCAGCAGCGGAGGGACAGGGGGGCCGGAGACCCAGTACTTC. Amino acids: CASSGGTGGPETQYF.

A single count supports this clone. The rearrangement joins TRBV18 to TRBJ2-3, with 11 bases aligning to TRBD2. This CDR3 region has 17 residues. The trim removed 3 bases at V and 3 bases at J, leaving 8 bases unmatched. Germline V gene sequence: CDR1 KGHSH, CDR2 LQKENI. The CDR3 protein is CASSPRLAGGLTDTQYF. The CDR3 region has the DNA TGTGCCAGCTCACCTCGGCTAGCGGGAGGTCTAACAGATACGCAGTATTTT. Complete variable domain (other parts from reference TRBV18 and TRBJ2-3): NAGVMQNPRHLVRRRGQEARLRCSPMKGHSHVYWYRQLPEEGLKFMVYLQKENIIDESGMPKERFSAEFPKEGPSILRIQQVVRGDSAAYFCASSPRLAGGLTDTQYFGPGTRLTVL.

The chain carries TRBV2 and TRBJ1-2, with D perhaps matching TRBD1 (5 bases). Germline CDR1 reads SNHLY; CDR2 reads FYNNEI. The V end was cut by 7 bases, the J end by 4 bases, with 16 bases between. This CDR3 comprises 14 residues. CDR3 region: CASNRAGPAYGYTF. The CDR3 DNA sequence: TGTGCCAGCAATAGGGCGGGGCCGGCCTATGGCTACACCTTC.

CDR3 sequence (DNA): TGTGCCAGCAGCTACCAGGGGGCCGATTCACCCCTCCACTTT. It yields the protein CASSYQGADSPLHF. The chain couples TRBV7-3 to TRBJ1-6; 8 bases are shared with TRBD1. The germline gives CDR1 SGHTA, CDR2 FQGTGA. CDR3 length equals 14 residues. Losses at the gene ends were 4 bases for V and 8 bases for J; bases not matched to a gene: 4.

This clone appeared once. DNA of the CDR3: TGCGCCAGCAGTAGAGGGGCTAACACCGGGGAGCTGTTTTTT. The encoded protein is CASSRGANTGELFF. V gene TRBV5-1 combines with J gene TRBJ2-2; tentatively, D is TRBD1 or TRBD2 (5 bases each). Deletions cut 5 bases from V and 2 bases from J, with 10 bases between. Germline lookup yields CDR1 SGHRS and CDR2 YFSETQ. The CDR3 runs 14 residues.

The chain has TRBV18 and TRBJ1-5, with 7 positions matching TRBD1. The CDR3 length is 18 residues. The junction had 13 bases not matched to a gene; V was cut back by 3 bases and J by 2 bases. Germline V gene sequence: CDR1 KGHSH, CDR2 LQKENI. CDR3 nucleotide sequence: TGTGCCAGCTCACCTTACAGGGGATTGGGGTCGGGCAATCAGCCCCAGCATTTT. Residues: CASSPYRGLGSGNQPQHF. Full variable domain (remainder filled in from reference TRBV18 and TRBJ1-5): NAGVMQNPRHLVRRRGQEARLRCSPMKGHSHVYWYRQLPEEGLKFMVYLQKENIIDESGMPKERFSAEFPKEGPSILRIQQVVRGDSAAYFCASSPYRGLGSGNQPQHFGDGTRLSIL.

Comment on this clone: In the same sample, other DNA sequences code for this CDR3. V usage is TRBV5-1 and J usage is TRBJ1-1; D not certain. CDR1 is SGHRS and CDR2 is YFSETQ in the germline V gene. CDR3 length: 13 amino acids. The V end lost 4 bases, the J end lost 0 bases, and 7 bases lay between the germline ends. The CDR3 here is CASSLSMNTEAFF. CDR3 nucleotides: TGCGCCAGCAGCCTATCCATGAACACTGAAGCTTTCTTT.

The V call is TRBV19, the J call TRBJ1-1; unclear D gene. Germline V gene data show CDR1 as LNHDA and CDR2 as SQIVND (reference sequence). Trimming took off 4 bases at V and 5 bases at J, with 11 bases between the two ends. CDR3 length: 13 residues. CDR3 region: CASSTQTRTEAFF. CDR3 DNA sequence: TGTGCCAGTAGTACCCAGACCCGAACTGAAGCTTTCTTT.

V usage is TRBV19 and J usage is TRBJ1-1; D is unclear. Germline V gives CDR1 LNHDA, CDR2 SQIVND (reference sequence). V lost 6 bases and J 2 bases, leaving 19 bases between the germline ends. This CDR3 region has 16 residues. The CDR3 nucleotides read TGTGCCAGTAGCTACTTTTATTCCCACGATAACACTGAAGCTTTCTTT. Its protein is CASSYFYSHDNTEAFF.

With regard to this clone: Because the CDR3 is missing its conserved closing phenylalanine or tryptophan, this is likely a read error. The DNA is omitted, as the CDR3 cannot be located on it reliably, and the CDR3 follows TCRdb's listing. The chain links TRBV30 to TRBJ1-2. Including both end residues, the CDR3 is 13 amino acids long. Germline values: CDR1 GTSNPN, CDR2 SVGIG (reference sequence). The CDR3 is CAWSSAGRFGVRV.

This chain links TRBV6-1 with TRBJ2-3, with 8 bases fitting TRBD1. Germline assignment: CDR1 MNHNS and CDR2 SASEGT. Trimming cost V 3 bases and J 4 bases; bases outside gene matches: 3. The CDR3 consists of 14 residues. The CDR3 region is CASSDRGRADTQYF. CDR3 bases: TGTGCCAGCAGTGACAGGGGGCGCGCAGATACGCAGTATTTT.

This clone appeared a single time. The rearrangement joins TRBV4-1 to TRBJ1-3; D is uncertain. Germline values: CDR1 MGHRA, CDR2 YSYEKL. Trimming removed 3 bases from V and 2 bases from J, with 20 bases in between. This CDR3 contains 18 residues. In DNA form, the CDR3 reads TGCGCCAGCAGCCAGGCCCCCCCCTCGGTCTCCCCTGGAAACACCATATATTTT. The encoded protein is CASSQAPPSVSPGNTIYF.

The rearrangement links TRBV28 to TRBJ2-5, with D tentatively TRBD1 or TRBD2 (5 bases each). The CDR3 extends over 14 amino acids. Trimming took 7 bases from V and 4 from J, leaving 16 bases between them. Germline-derived CDR1 and CDR2 are MDHEN and SYDVKM. The CDR3 bases are TGTGCCAGCACCCCAGGGCTAGGGAGAGAGACCCAGTACTTC. Amino acids: CASTPGLGRETQYF.

The chain carries TRBV7-7 and TRBJ2-2; a weak D match, TRBD1 (6 bases). Trimming took off 5 bases at V and 1 base at J, with 11 bases between the two ends. The CDR3 loop spans 15 amino acids. Per germline, CDR1 SSHAT and CDR2 FNYEAQ (reference sequence). The CDR3 sequence is CASSPGDKNTGELFF. CDR3 DNA sequence: TGTGCCAGCAGCCCAGGGGACAAGAACACCGGGGAGCTGTTTTTT. Full variable domain (rest looked up from reference TRBV7-7 and TRBJ2-2): GAGVSQSPRYKVTKRGQDVTLRCDPISSHATLYWYQQALGQGPEFLTYFNYEAQPDKSGLPSDRFSAERPEGSISTLTIQRTEQRDSAMYRCASSPGDKNTGELFFGEGSRLTVL.

This clone came up once. The chain joins TRBV6-1 to TRBJ1-3; a weak D match, TRBD1 (6 bases). The CDR3 consists of 14 residues. Germline CDR1 reads MNHNS; CDR2 reads SASEGT. Trimming removed 2 bases from V and 6 bases from J, with 11 bases in between. The CDR3 spells CASSERGRVNTIYF. Written as DNA, the CDR3 is TGTGCCAGCAGTGAAAGGGGGAGGGTAAACACCATATATTTT.

The V gene is TRBV30, the J gene TRBJ2-5, with 7 bases matching TRBD1. The CDR3 length is 15 residues. V shed 0 bases and J 4 bases; nucleotides not matched to a gene: 8. The germline V gene encodes CDR1 GTSNPN and CDR2 SVGIG (reference sequence). The CDR3: CAWSVTDRVGETQYF. Written as DNA, the CDR3 is TGTGCCTGGAGTGTAACCGACAGGGTGGGAGAGACCCAGTACTTC.

The rearrangement links TRBV7-8 to TRBJ2-5, with a possible D match to TRBD2 (6 bases). The CDR3 is made up of 14 amino acids. Germline loops: CDR1 SGHVS, CDR2 FQNEAQ. V gave up 3 bases and J gave up 4 bases, with 12 bases separating them. CDR3 region: CASSLGGIVETQYF. The CDR3 nucleotides read TGTGCCAGCAGCTTGGGGGGTATAGTAGAGACCCAGTACTTC.

The V gene is TRBV27, the J gene TRBJ2-2, with TRBD1 matching over 7 bases. Trimming took 3 bases from V and 3 from J; bases not matched to a gene: 16. CDR3 length: 19 amino acids. CDR1 is MNHEY, CDR2 SMNVEV, per germline (reference sequence). This chain's CDR3 is CASSLLRVRDRAHTGELFF. The CDR3 nucleotides read TGTGCCAGCAGTTTGCTGCGCGTGAGGGACAGAGCACACACCGGGGAGCTGTTTTTT.

This clone was detected only a few times. The chain has TRBV6-1 and TRBJ1-2; the match to TRBD1 covers 8 bases. The CDR3 length is 15 residues. Losses at the gene ends were 7 bases for V and 8 bases for J; bases not matched to a gene: 15. Germline V lookup: CDR1 MNHNS, CDR2 SASEGT. CDR3 sequence (DNA): TGTGCCAGCAACGGACAGGGAAGCTTGCTAGGCGGCTACACCTTC. Its translation is CASNGQGSLLGGYTF.

This chain connects TRBV10-3 to TRBJ2-1, with 11 nucleotides matching TRBD2. CDR1 and CDR2 from the germline V gene are ENHRY and SYGVKD. V lost 5 bases, J lost 6 bases, and 3 bases stayed unmatched. The CDR3 consists of 14 residues. The CDR3 region has the DNA TGTGCCATCAGTCCGACTAGCGGGACCAATGAGCAGTTCTTC. Protein: CAISPTSGTNEQFF.